The rows below give T cell receptor beta chains drawn from one sample of a study of blood T cell repertoires in COVID-19. Profiling relied on immunoSEQ multiplex PCR, and the TCRdb table lists in-frame clones only, not all of them. The sample has a few hundred thousand clones; around 88% are singletons. The specimen sequenced was peripheral blood. The receptor set was obtained from a woman aged 50 to 60 with COVID-19, enrolled during active disease. CDR3s include the opening cysteine and the closing phenylalanine or tryptophan. D genes are given only for firm matches. Clone size is shown for a subset of rows, as once, few, many or a class of expanded clone.

>TRBD1|TRBJ1-1|.|TRBV7-9
TGTGCCAGCAGCTTACAGGGGGCAGAAACTGAAGCTTTCTTT
CASSLQGAETEAFF
>TRBD1|TRBJ2-6|.|TRBV19
TGTGCCAGTAGTATCGAGGGGGCCTCTGGGGCCAACGTCCTGACTTTC
CASSIEGASGANVLTF
>.|TRBJ2-1|.|TRBV7-2
TGTGCCAGCAGCTTAGAGACTGCGGGTGAGCAGTTCTTC
CASSLETAGEQFF
>.|TRBJ2-1|.|TRBV5-1
TGCGCCAGCAGCTTTAACTGGGAGCAGTTCTTC
CASSFNWEQFF
>.|TRBJ1-2|.|TRBV19
TGTGCCAGTAGTGAGCAGGGCTACGGCTACACCTTC
CASSEQGYGYTF
>.|TRBJ1-2|many|TRBV19
TGTGCCAGTAGCGAAATAGACACAAAAAACTATGGCTACACCTTC
CASSEIDTKNYGYTF
>.|TRBJ2-5|.|TRBV30
TGTGCCTGGAGCCCAAAAGAGACCCAGTACTTC
CAWSPKETQYF
>.|TRBJ2-1|.|TRBV30
TGTGCCTGGAGTGTCGTCTCTGACAATGAGCAGTTCTTC
CAWSVVSDNEQFF
>.|TRBJ1-2|.|TRBV19
TGTGCCAGTAGTATACAGGGGAACTATGGCTACACCTTC
CASSIQGNYGYTF
>.|TRBJ2-3|.|TRBV6-1
TGTGCCAGCAGTGAAGTGGGCCTCACGGATACGCAGTATTTT
CASSEVGLTDTQYF
>.|TRBJ2-3|.|TRBV19
TGTGCCAGTAGTAGGGGGGTCAACCTCTATGCAGATACGCAGTATTTT
CASSRGVNLYADTQYF
>.|TRBJ1-3|.|TRBV6-1
TGTGCCAGCAGTGAATTGACAAAAGCCGGAAACACCATATATTTT
CASSELTKAGNTIYF
>TRBD2|TRBJ2-1|.|TRBV5-6
TGTGCCAGCAGTCCCGGGGGGGCGGATGAGCAGTTCTTC
CASSPGGADEQFF
>.|TRBJ1-2|.|TRBV4-2
TGTGCCAGCAGCCAAGGGACAGTGAACTTATTAGGCTACACCTTC
CASSQGTVNLLGYTF
>.|TRBJ2-2|.|TRBV7-9
TGTGCCAGCAGCTTACAGGTCACACGAAGCGGGGAGCTGTTTTTT
CASSLQVTRSGELFF
>.|TRBJ1-1|once|TRBV27
TGTGCCAGCAGTTTGGTGGACGGGAAAGCTTTCTTT
CASSLVDGKAFF
>TRBD2|TRBJ2-1|few|TRBV4-1
TGCGCCAGCAGCCCTAGCGGGGGGGCATACAATGAGCAGTTCTTC
CASSPSGGAYNEQFF
>.|TRBJ1-4|.|TRBV6-1
TGTGCCAGCAGTGAAAGGGGCCAAATCGAAAAACTGTTTTTT
CASSERGQIEKLFF
>.|TRBJ1-1|.|TRBV30
TGTGCCTGGAGTGTACGTGGCAGGTTGAACACTGAAGCTTTCTTT
CAWSVRGRLNTEAFF
>TRBD1|TRBJ1-1|.|TRBV18
TGTGCCAGCTCACCGCGCCTGGGACAGCTTTTGTCGGACACTGAAGCTTTCTTT
CASSPRLGQLLSDTEAFF
>.|TRBJ2-3|.|TRBV30
TGTGCCTGGAATGGAGGGGGCGCAGATACGCAGTATTTT
CAWNGGGADTQYF
>TRBD2|TRBJ2-1|.|TRBV2
TGTGCCAGCAGACGGATGACTAGCGGACACAATGAGCAGTTCTTC
CASRRMTSGHNEQFF
>TRBD1|TRBJ2-7|.|TRBV18
TGTGCCAGCTCACCACCGACGGGACAGGGGGCCTACGAGCAGTACTTC
CASSPPTGQGAYEQYF
>.|TRBJ2-2|.|TRBV5-1
TGCGCCACCCAGGAGGGGGGGCCCCATAACGGGGAGCTGTTTTTT
CATQEGGPHNGELFF
>TRBD1|TRBJ1-2|few|TRBV19
TGTGCCAGTAGTAGAGGACAGGGGAACTATGGCTACACCTTC
CASSRGQGNYGYTF
>TRBD1|TRBJ2-2|.|TRBV12-3/TRBV12-4
TGTGCCAGCAGTGGGACAGGGGAGAAGCTGTTTTTT
CASSGTGEKLFF
>TRBD1|TRBJ2-1|.|TRBV10-3
TGTGCCATTGGACAGGGGGCCGGGGAGCAGTTCTTC
CAIGQGAGEQFF
>.|TRBJ1-1|.|TRBV6-5
TGTGCCAGCAGTTACTCGTTTAGCAGGAACACTGAAGCTTTCTTT
CASSYSFSRNTEAFF
>.|TRBJ1-5|.|TRBV28
TGTGCCAGCAGGGAAGGGGATCAGCCCCAGCATTTT
CASREGDQPQHF
>TRBD1|TRBJ1-1|.|TRBV7-3
TGTGCCAGCCGGTCGGGGACAGGGTCTGACGAAGCTTTCTTT
CASRSGTGSDEAFF
>.|TRBJ1-2|.|TRBV2
TGTGCCAGCAGTGAAGGGTCAGGAGGGCCCCCCACCTTC
CASSEGSGGPPTF
>.|TRBJ1-3|.|TRBV9
TGTGCCAGCAGCGTCACAGTCACAGGGTCCGGAAACACCATATATTTT
CASSVTVTGSGNTIYF
>.|TRBJ2-7|.|TRBV11-2
TGTGCCAGCAGCTTAGAGGGGGGGCCCTACTACGAGCAGTACTTC
CASSLEGGPYYEQYF
>TRBD1|TRBJ1-4|.|TRBV5-8
TGTGCCAGCCCGGACAGGGGCGCAGCCACTAATGAAAAACTGTTTTTT
CASPDRGAATNEKLFF
>.|TRBJ2-2|.|TRBV2
TGTGCCAGCATCCGGGGCACCGGGGAGCTGTTTTTT
CASIRGTGELFF
>.|TRBJ2-2|.|TRBV5-4
TGTGCCAGCAGCTTGGGACCGGGAACCGGGGAGCTGTTTTTT
CASSLGPGTGELFF
>TRBD1|TRBJ1-4|.|TRBV11-2
TGTGCCAGCAGCTCCGGGACAGACTACTTCGATGAAAAACTGTTTTTT
CASSSGTDYFDEKLFF
>.|TRBJ1-4|.|TRBV30
TGTGCCTGGATTCCGACGGGGTGGACTAATGAAAAACTGTTTTTT
CAWIPTGWTNEKLFF
>.|TRBJ2-3|.|TRBV19
TGTGCCAGTAGTCTAGGCCCGCGGCAAGGCGCCACAGATACGCAGTATTTT
CASSLGPRQGATDTQYF
>TRBD1|TRBJ1-4|once|TRBV29-1
TGCAGCGTTGAGCAGGGGGTAGGGGAAAAACTGTTTTTT
CSVEQGVGEKLFF
>TRBD2|TRBJ2-2|.|TRBV7-9
TGTGCCAGCAGCTTTCCCCTAGCGGGGGTCTTTACCGGGGAGCTGTTTTTT
CASSFPLAGVFTGELFF
>TRBD1|TRBJ1-5|few|TRBV30
TGTGCCTGGGGGGACAGCCTCAATCAGCCCCAGCATTTT
CAWGDSLNQPQHF
>TRBD1|TRBJ2-2|.|TRBV3-1/TRBV3-2
TGTGCCAGCAGCCTTGGACAGGGATCGAACACCGGGGAGCTGTTTTTT
CASSLGQGSNTGELFF
>.|TRBJ2-2|.|TRBV11-3
TGTGCCAGCAGCTTAAGGTCCACGGGGGGCGGCGGGGAGCTGTTTTTT
CASSLRSTGGGGELFF
>TRBD2|TRBJ2-3|.|TRBV18
TGTGCCAGCTCACCAGGGGTAGCGGGGGACGATACGCAGTATTTT
CASSPGVAGDDTQYF
>.|TRBJ2-3|.|TRBV3-1/TRBV3-2
TGTGCCAGCAGCCCCTTTCTAGGGGCGGATACGCAGTATTTT
CASSPFLGADTQYF
>TRBD1|TRBJ1-1|few|TRBV25-1
TGTGCCAGCAGTTTAACGGGACAGGGTTCTGAAGCTTTCTTT
CASSLTGQGSEAFF
>TRBD1|TRBJ2-7|.|TRBV28
TGTGCCAGCAGTACCGGGACAGGGCGCTACGAGCAGTACTTC
CASSTGTGRYEQYF
>TRBD1|TRBJ2-7|.|TRBV7-2
TGTGCCAGCAGCTTAGCCAGGGGGATCAGGTTAGCGTCCTACGAGCAGTACTTC
CASSLARGIRLASYEQYF
>TRBD2|TRBJ2-7|.|TRBV6-1
TGTGCCAGCAGTGATCGCGGACTAGGCGTGAACGAGCAGTACTTC
CASSDRGLGVNEQYF
>TRBD1|TRBJ1-1|few|TRBV2
TGTGCCAGCAGTGTCCGGACAGGGGAGACTGAAGCTTTCTTT
CASSVRTGETEAFF
>.|TRBJ1-1|.|TRBV29-1
TGCAGCGTTGTAGGAGCGAACACTGAAGCTTTCTTT
CSVVGANTEAFF
>.|TRBJ1-2|.|TRBV6-1
TGTGCCAGCAGTGAATATCCCCCCCGGGGCTACACCTTC
CASSEYPPRGYTF